The 19 T cell receptor beta chains below come from one sample, sequenced in a study of T cells of healthy individuals (dated by TCRdb to 2016 to 2018). The library was prepared using 5' RACE. Sequencing was performed on an Illumina MiSeq. TCRdb's own reprocessing of the public reads used fastp at Q25 and MiXCR and kept productive beta chains. Each CDR3 protein appears once, grouped with its most common genes and DNA. Present in this sample are 100,000 or so distinct CDR3 sequences, 15% to 20% of which were seen just once. Jointly, the top ten make up approximately 5.7% of the sample. All receptors derive from a human donor in good health.

This clonotype was seen a few times. CDR3 DNA sequence: TGTGCCAGTAGTATGCTTGCTTTCGAGCAGTTCTTC. Translated: CASSMLAFEQFF. The chain recombines TRBV19 with TRBJ2-1; no firm D call. Trimming removed 3 bases at V and 10 bases at J, with 10 bases between. The CDR3 runs 12 residues. Per germline, CDR1 LNHDA and CDR2 SQIVND (reference sequence).

The table lists this clonotype with a few counts. The chain recombines TRBV20-1 with TRBJ2-5; D might be TRBD2 (7 bases). The CDR3 extends over 14 amino acids. Germline V gene sequence: CDR1 DFQATT, CDR2 SNEGSKA (reference sequence). Trimming stripped 3 bases from V and 1 base from J, with 12 bases between. The CDR3 region has the DNA TGCAGTGCTAGTACGCGGGGGCGCCAAGAGACCCAGTACTTC. This translates into CSASTRGRQETQYF.

The chain recombines TRBV6-6 with TRBJ2-3; D is unresolved. Trimming took off 4 bases at V and 3 bases at J, with 8 bases between the two ends. Germline V gene data show CDR1 as MNHNY and CDR2 as SVGAGI (reference sequence). The CDR3 is 13 residues long. CDR3 protein: CASSSSSTDTQYF. The CDR3 nucleotides read TGTGCCAGCAGTTCGTCCTCGACAGATACGCAGTATTTT.

This clonotype was observed a few times. A junction end diverges from the germline sequence, so it may reflect a read error. The chain has TRBV20-1 and TRBJ1-1, with D unresolved. The CDR3 has 12 residues. Germline CDR1 DFQATT, CDR2 SNEGSKA (reference sequence). The DNA of the CDR3 is TGCAGTGCCAGAGGCGAAAGAGTGGAAGCTTTCTTT. Protein: CSARGERVEAFF.

This clonotype has more than one count but fewer than ten. The chain couples TRBV5-1 to TRBJ2-1; D perhaps matches TRBD2 (5 bases). The CDR3 totals 13 residues. Germline loops: CDR1 SGHRS, CDR2 YFSETQ. V lost 5 bases and J lost 3, with 9 bases in between. CDR3 bases: TGCGCCAGCAGTGCCGGGGACTACAATGAGCAGTTCTTC. Translated, it gives CASSAGDYNEQFF.

In this sample, this clonotype turned up a few times. V usage is TRBV2 and J usage is TRBJ1-5; 7 nucleotides match TRBD1. The trim removed 6 bases at V and 0 bases at J, leaving 8 bases unmatched. This CDR3 has 16 amino acids. Germline V gene data show CDR1 as SNHLY and CDR2 as FYNNEI. In DNA, the CDR3 is TGTGCCAGCAGCGAATTACAGGGGTTTAGCAATCAGCCCCAGCATTTT. Its protein is CASSELQGFSNQPQHF.

This clonotype was detected only once. J is TRBJ2-6 and V is TRBV7-8; TRBD1 matches 7 bases. The germline gives CDR1 SGHVS, CDR2 FQNEAQ. V shed 6 bases and J 4 bases; nucleotides not matched to a gene: 18. There are 19 residues in the CDR3. The CDR3 region has the DNA TGTGCCAGCAGTTTGTTCTCCCCGGGACAGATGGGGGGGGCCAACGTCCTGACTTTC. Its translation is CASSLFSPGQMGGANVLTF.

This clonotype has just a few counts. The chain employs TRBV6-2 or TRBV6-3 and TRBJ2-3; D assignment may be TRBD1 or TRBD2 (6 bases each). Germline loops: CDR1 MNHEY, CDR2 SVGEGT. V was cut by 6 bases and J by 2 bases, with 12 bases left in between. The CDR3 is 14 amino acids. The CDR3 bases are TGTGCCAGCAGCGGGGGCAGGCACACAGATACGCAGTATTTT. As protein: CASSGGRHTDTQYF.

This clonotype was recorded a few times. This rearrangement joins TRBV29-1 to TRBJ2-1; 14 bases match TRBD2. J was trimmed by 8 bases and V by 6 bases; bases with no gene match: 3. This CDR3 has 13 amino acids. CDR1 is SQVTM, CDR2 ANQGSEA, per germline. The CDR3 loop reads CSVPGLAGDEQFF. DNA for the CDR3: TGCAGCGTACCGGGACTAGCGGGGGATGAGCAGTTCTTC.

J is TRBJ2-7 and V is TRBV5-6; 9 positions match TRBD1. The CDR3 runs to 13 residues. Trimming took 5 bases from V and 4 from J; bases not matched to a gene: 4. CDR1 is SGHDT, CDR2 YYEEEE, per germline. Here the CDR3 reads CASRSGTGYEQYF. For the CDR3, the DNA is TGTGCCAGCAGATCCGGGACAGGGTACGAGCAGTACTTC.

The V and J genes are TRBV6-5 and TRBJ2-7, with D perhaps matching TRBD2 (5 bases). The V gene's germline CDR1 is MNHEY and CDR2 SVGAGI. The CDR3 is 15 amino acids. Trimming took 2 bases from V and 3 from J, leaving 14 bases between them. The CDR3 bases are TGTGCCAGCAGTTACGCGGACTCCTTTGACTACGAGCAGTACTTC. This gives the protein CASSYADSFDYEQYF.

This clonotype was seen more than once but under ten times. The chain has TRBV20-1 and TRBJ2-7; D call uncertain. Between the trimmed V and J ends, which lost 6 bases and 1 base, there was a span of 7 bases. The germline CDR1 and CDR2 sequences are DFQATT and SNEGSKA (reference sequence). This CDR3 is 11 amino acids long. The CDR3 nucleotides are TGCAGTGCCCTGGCGTCCTACGAGCAGTACTTC. Its translation is CSALASYEQYF.

Ten or more counts support this clonotype. The chain is built from TRBV9 and TRBJ2-5, with TRBD2 matching over 13 bases. The germline V gene encodes CDR1 SGDLS and CDR2 YYNGEE. The junction had 9 bases not matched to a gene; V was cut back by 3 bases and J by 1 base. This CDR3 spans 18 amino acids. CDR3 loop: CASSGGTSGTSSQETQYF. For the CDR3, the DNA is TGTGCCAGCAGCGGGGGGACTAGCGGGACATCGAGCCAAGAGACCCAGTACTTC.

CDR3 DNA sequence: TGTGCCAGCAGTCCAAGGGACAGGGGGATCGAAGAGACCCAGTACTTC. Its protein product is CASSPRDRGIEETQYF. The V and J genes are TRBV6-5 and TRBJ2-5; TRBD1 matches at 11 bases. The length of the CDR3 is 16 residues. V lost 5 bases to trimming and J lost 3 bases; unmatched junction nucleotides: 8. Germline V gene lookup returns CDR1 MNHEY and CDR2 SVGAGI.

A few counts support this clonotype. V is TRBV6-1 and J is TRBJ2-5; no definite D call. The CDR3 has 14 amino acids. V was cut by 6 bases and J by 5 bases, with 16 bases left in between. In germline, CDR1 is MNHNS, CDR2 SASEGT. CDR3 residues: CASSGGRRMETQYF. CDR3 bases: TGTGCCAGCAGCGGTGGCCGCCGTATGGAGACCCAGTACTTC.

The chain uses TRBV5-5 and TRBJ1-1; D unclear. Germline V gives CDR1 SGHKS, CDR2 YYEKEE (reference sequence). The CDR3 is made up of 15 amino acids. V was pared by 3 bases and J by 1 base, with 13 bases between. In nucleotides, the CDR3 is TGTGCCAGCAGCTGGGGAGGGCGGACGAACACTGAAGCTTTCTTT. Translation gives CASSWGGRTNTEAFF.

Regarding this clonotype: An end of the junction does not agree with germline; a read error may underlie this. The chain joins TRBV4-2 to TRBJ2-4, with D possibly matching TRBD2 (5 bases). From germline, CDR1 is LGHNA and CDR2 YNFKEQ. The CDR3 runs 20 residues. The DNA of the CDR3 is TGTGCCAGCAGCGAAGACTTTAAGCGGCTCCAAATTTTAGCCAAAAACATTCAGTACTTC. Translating gives CASSEDFKRLQILAKNIQYF.

This clonotype has only a few counts. The J gene is TRBJ2-1, the V gene TRBV24-1, with D perhaps TRBD1 or TRBD2 (6 bases each). The V and J ends lost 4 bases and 9 bases respectively, with 12 bases between them. This CDR3 has 13 residues. Germline-derived CDR1 and CDR2 are KGHDR and SFDVKD. The CDR3 spells CATSDWGRGEQFF. In DNA form, the CDR3 reads TGTGCCACCAGTGACTGGGGGCGGGGTGAGCAGTTCTTC.

This clonotype was seen a handful of times. The rearrangement links TRBV20-1 to TRBJ2-1; D ambiguous. The germline V and J ends were trimmed by 0 bases and 0 bases, with 9 bases remaining between them. CDR1 is DFQATT and CDR2 is SNEGSKA in the germline V gene (reference sequence). The CDR3 spans 15 residues. CDR3 in amino acids: CSARDVQSSYNEQFF. The CDR3 nucleotides read TGCAGTGCTAGAGATGTACAGAGCTCCTACAATGAGCAGTTCTTC.